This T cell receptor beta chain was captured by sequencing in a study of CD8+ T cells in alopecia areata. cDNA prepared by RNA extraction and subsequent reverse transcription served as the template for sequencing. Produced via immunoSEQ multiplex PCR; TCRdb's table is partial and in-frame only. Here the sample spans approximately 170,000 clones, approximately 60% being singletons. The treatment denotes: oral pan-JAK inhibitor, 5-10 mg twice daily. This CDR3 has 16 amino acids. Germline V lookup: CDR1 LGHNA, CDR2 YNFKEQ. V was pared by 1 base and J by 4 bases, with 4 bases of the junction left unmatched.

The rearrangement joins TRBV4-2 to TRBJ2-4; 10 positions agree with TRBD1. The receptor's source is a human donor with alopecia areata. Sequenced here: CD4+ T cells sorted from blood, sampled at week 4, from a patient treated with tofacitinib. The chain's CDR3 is CASSQAGTGDKNIQYF. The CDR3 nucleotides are TGTGCCAGCAGCCAAGCCGGGACAGGGGATAAAAACATTCAGTACTTC.